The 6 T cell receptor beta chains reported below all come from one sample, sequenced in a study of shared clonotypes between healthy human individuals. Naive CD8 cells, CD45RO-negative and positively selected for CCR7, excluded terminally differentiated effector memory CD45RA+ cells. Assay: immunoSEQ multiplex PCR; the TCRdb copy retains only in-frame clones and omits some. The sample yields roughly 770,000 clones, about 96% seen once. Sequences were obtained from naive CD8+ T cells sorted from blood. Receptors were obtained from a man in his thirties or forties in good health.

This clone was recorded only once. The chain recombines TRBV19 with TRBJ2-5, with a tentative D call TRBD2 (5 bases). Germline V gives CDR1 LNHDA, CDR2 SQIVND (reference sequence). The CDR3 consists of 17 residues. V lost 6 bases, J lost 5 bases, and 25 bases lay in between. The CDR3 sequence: CASSTLPVLGLLETQYF. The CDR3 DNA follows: TGTGCCAGTAGCACATTACCCGTACTAGGGCTGCTGGAGACCCAGTACTTC.

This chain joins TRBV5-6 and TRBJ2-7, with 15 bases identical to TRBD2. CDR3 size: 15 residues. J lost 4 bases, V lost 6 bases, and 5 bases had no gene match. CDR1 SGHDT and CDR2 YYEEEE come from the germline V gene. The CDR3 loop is CASTEGLAGGYEQYF. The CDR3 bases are TGTGCCAGCACCGAGGGACTAGCGGGAGGATACGAGCAGTACTTC. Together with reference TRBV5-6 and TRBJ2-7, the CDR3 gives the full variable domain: DAGVTQSPTHLIKTRGQQVTLRCSPKSGHDTVSWYQQALGQGPQFIFQYYEEEERQRGNFPDRFSGHQFPNYSSELNVNALLLGDSALYLCASTEGLAGGYEQYFGPGTRLTVT.

DNA for the CDR3: TGTGCCAGCAGCCTCCCCCCGGAGACCCAGTACTTC. Its translation: CASSLPPETQYF. The chain uses TRBV7-9 and TRBJ2-5; D is undetermined. This CDR3 is built from 12 residues. The ends were cut back, 5 bases at V and 5 bases at J, with 9 bases in the middle. Per the germline V gene, CDR1 is SEHNR and CDR2 is FQNEAQ (reference sequence).

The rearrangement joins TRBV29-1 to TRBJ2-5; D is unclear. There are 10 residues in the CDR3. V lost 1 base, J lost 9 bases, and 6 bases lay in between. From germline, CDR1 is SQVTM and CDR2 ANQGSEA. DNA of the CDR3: TGCAGCGTTGAAGCCTCGGCCCAGTACTTC. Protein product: CSVEASAQYF.

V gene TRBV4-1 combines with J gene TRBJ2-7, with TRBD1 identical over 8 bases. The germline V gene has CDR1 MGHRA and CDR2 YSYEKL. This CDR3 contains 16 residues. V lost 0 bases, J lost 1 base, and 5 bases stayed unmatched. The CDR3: CASSQEWTGTSYEQYF. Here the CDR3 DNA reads TGCGCCAGCAGCCAAGAATGGACAGGGACTTCCTACGAGCAGTACTTC.

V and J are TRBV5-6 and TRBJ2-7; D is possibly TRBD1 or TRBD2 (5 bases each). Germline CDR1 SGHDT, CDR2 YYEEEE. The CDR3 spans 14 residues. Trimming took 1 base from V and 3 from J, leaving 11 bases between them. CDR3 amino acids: CASSLQGPNYEQYF. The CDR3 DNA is TGTGCCAGCAGCTTGCAGGGACCCAACTACGAGCAGTACTTC.